This T cell receptor (beta chain) was profiled in a study of T-cell memory formation after mild COVID-19. This CDR3 has 15 residues. V was clipped by 0 bases and J by 2 bases, with 9 bases between them. The germline V gene has CDR1 SGDLS and CDR2 YYNGEE. 5'RACE with constant-segment primers built TCRalpha and TCRbeta cDNA libraries with UMIs. TCRdb recomputed calls from the 5' RACE reads with MiXCR, one row per CDR3 protein. The top ten clones hold 7.5% to 9.5% of a sample with 350,000 to 450,000 distinct CDR3 sequences, about 19% of them seen once. General study findings and limits: Contracting clones from day 15 to 85 had balanced CD4/CD8; later expanders favoured CD4+.

On this clonotype: The antigen is unknown.

Sequencing was carried out using PBMCs or a T cell subset sorted from them (not recorded which). This TCR was sampled from an adult woman who had mild COVID-19 (a few samples of this study predate the infection). Cell type and time point are not known. J is TRBJ1-5 and V is TRBV9, with a possible D match to TRBD1 (5 bases). CDR3: CASSVEGAGNQPQHF. The CDR3 DNA is TGTGCCAGCAGCGTAGAAGGGGCAGGCAATCAGCCCCAGCATTTT.